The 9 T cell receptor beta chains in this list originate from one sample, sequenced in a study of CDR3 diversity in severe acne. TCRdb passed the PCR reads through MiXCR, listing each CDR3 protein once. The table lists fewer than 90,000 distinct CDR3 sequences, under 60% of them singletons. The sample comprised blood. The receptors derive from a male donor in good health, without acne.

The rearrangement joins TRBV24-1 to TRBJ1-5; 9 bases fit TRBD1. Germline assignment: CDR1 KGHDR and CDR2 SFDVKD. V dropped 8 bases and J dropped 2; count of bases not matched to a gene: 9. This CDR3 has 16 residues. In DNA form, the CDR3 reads TGTGCCACCAACGACGGGGACAGGGACGGCAATCAGCCCCAGCATTTT. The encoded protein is CATNDGDRDGNQPQHF.

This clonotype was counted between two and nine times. The DNA for the CDR3 is TGTGCCAGCAGTTCGGGGGGGGTGGTCGAGCAGTACTTC. The encoded protein is CASSSGGVVEQYF. This sequence joins TRBV7-6 and TRBJ2-7; the match to TRBD2 covers 8 bases. J gave up 6 bases and V 6 bases, and 7 bases lay outside the gene matches. CDR1 is SGHVS and CDR2 is FNYEAQ in the germline V gene. The CDR3 length is 13 residues. Drawing the rest from reference TRBV7-6 and TRBJ2-7, the complete variable domain is GAGVSQSPRYKVTKRGQDVALRCDPISGHVSLYWYRQALGQGPEFLTYFNYEAQQDKSGLPNDRFSAERPEGSISTLTIQRTEQRDSAMYRCASSSGGVVEQYFGPGTRLTVT.

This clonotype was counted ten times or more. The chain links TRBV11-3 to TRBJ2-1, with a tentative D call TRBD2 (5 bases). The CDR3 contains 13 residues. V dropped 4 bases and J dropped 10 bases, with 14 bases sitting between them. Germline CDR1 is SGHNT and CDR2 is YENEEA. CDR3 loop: CASSSLVEGEQFF. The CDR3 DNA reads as TGTGCCAGCAGCTCTCTAGTCGAGGGCGAGCAGTTCTTC.

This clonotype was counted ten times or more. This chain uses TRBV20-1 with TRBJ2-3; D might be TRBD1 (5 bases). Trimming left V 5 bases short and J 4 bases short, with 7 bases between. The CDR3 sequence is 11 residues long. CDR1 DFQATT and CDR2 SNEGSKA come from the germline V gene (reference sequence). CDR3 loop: CSAPGPDTQYF. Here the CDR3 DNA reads TGCAGTGCTCCAGGGCCAGATACGCAGTATTTT.

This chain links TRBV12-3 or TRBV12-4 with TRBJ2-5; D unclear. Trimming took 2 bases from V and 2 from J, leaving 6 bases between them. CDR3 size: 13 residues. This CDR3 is CASSLWGQETQYF. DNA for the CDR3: TGTGCCAGCAGTTTATGGGGTCAAGAGACCCAGTACTTC.

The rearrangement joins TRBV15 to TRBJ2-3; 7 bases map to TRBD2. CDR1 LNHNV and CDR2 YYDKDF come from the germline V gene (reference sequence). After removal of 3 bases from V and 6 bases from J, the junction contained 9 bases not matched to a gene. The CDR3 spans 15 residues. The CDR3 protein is CATSSGGSHGDTQYF. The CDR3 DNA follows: TGTGCCACCAGCAGCGGCGGGAGTCACGGGGATACGCAGTATTTT. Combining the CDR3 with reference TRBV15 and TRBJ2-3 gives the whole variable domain DAMVIQNPRYQVTQFGKPVTLSCSQTLNHNVMYWYQQKSSQAPKLLFHYYDKDFNNEADTPDNFQSRRPNTSFCFLDIRSPGLGDTAMYLCATSSGGSHGDTQYFGPGTRLTVL.

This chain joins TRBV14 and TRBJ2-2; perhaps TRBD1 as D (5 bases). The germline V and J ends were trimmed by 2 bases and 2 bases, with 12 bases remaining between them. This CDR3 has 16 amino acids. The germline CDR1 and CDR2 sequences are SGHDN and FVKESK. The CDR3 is CASSQYDRINTGELFF. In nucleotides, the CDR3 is TGTGCCAGCAGCCAATATGACAGAATCAACACCGGGGAGCTGTTTTTT.

CDR3 nucleotides: TGTGCCAGCAGTTTGGTTCCCAGGGACGAGCAGTACTTC. Residues: CASSLVPRDEQYF. The chain recombines TRBV2 with TRBJ2-7, with a weak D call TRBD1 (5 bases). The CDR3 is 13 residues long. Germline values: CDR1 SNHLY, CDR2 FYNNEI. V lost 5 bases and J 5 bases, leaving 13 bases between the germline ends.

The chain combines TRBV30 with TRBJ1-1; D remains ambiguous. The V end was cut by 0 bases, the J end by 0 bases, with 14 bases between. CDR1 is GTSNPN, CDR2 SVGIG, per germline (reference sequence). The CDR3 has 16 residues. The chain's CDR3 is CAWSVQRPPVNTEAFF. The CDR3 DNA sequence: TGTGCCTGGAGTGTACAGCGGCCCCCAGTGAACACTGAAGCTTTCTTT.